The source of this T cell receptor (beta chain) is a study of regulatory T cells in long-lasting Graves disease. This clonotype was observed many times. Germline V gene sequence: CDR1 MNHEY, CDR2 SMNVEV (reference sequence). V lost 5 bases and J 5 bases, leaving 19 bases between the germline ends. This CDR3 region has 15 residues. Time point in this sample: persistent/refractory GD, antithyroid drugs over 5 years with positive TRAb. RNA extracted from PBMCs served as the sequencing template. Combining iRepertoire HTBI primers with Arm-PCR of CDR3 regions, the authors built TCR beta libraries. TCRdb re-derived calls from the multiplex PCR reads in MiXCR, one entry per CDR3 protein. This repertoire shows around 460,000 distinct CDR3 sequences, approximately 22% found once; its top ten account for approximately 14%.

The V gene is TRBV27, the J gene TRBJ2-7; a weak D match, TRBD2 (7 bases). The clonotype was recovered from a female donor with Graves disease. The source material was peripheral blood mononuclear cells (PBMCs), sampled when the disease was refractory, from a patient treated with antithyroid drugs. CDR3 sequence: CASSIHRAGRNEQYF. In DNA form, the CDR3 reads TGTGCCAGCAGTATCCACAGGGCCGGGAGGAACGAGCAGTACTTC.